This T cell receptor (beta chain) was observed in a study of blood T cell repertoires in COVID-19. Study-level information: Researchers got acute and convalescent COVID-19 samples from the United States, Italy and Spain.

This clone has more than one count but fewer than ten. Followed over time, Seattle patients had been enrolled while infection was active. Here immunoSEQ multiplex PCR was the method, and the copy in TCRdb shows in-frame clones only, minus some. The table lists roughly 100,000 clones, 87% of them singletons, with more than 4.5% in the top ten. The CDR3 covers 15 residues. From germline, CDR1 is SEHNR and CDR2 FQNEAQ (reference sequence). Between the trimmed V and J ends, which lost 2 bases and 4 bases, there was a span of 14 bases. Sequencing was done on a sample of peripheral blood. The gene calls are TRBV7-9 and TRBJ1-2; D is undetermined. This sequence originates from a woman aged 45 to 65 with COVID-19, enrolled during active disease. The CDR3 sequence is CASSLRDTESYGYTF. The CDR3 bases are TGTGCCAGCAGCTTAAGAGACACCGAAAGCTATGGCTACACCTTC.